A selection of T cell receptor beta chains follows, all from one sample in a study of regulatory T cells in long-lasting Graves disease. TCRdb re-called the multiplex PCR reads with MiXCR, one entry per CDR3 protein. Of roughly 450,000 distinct CDR3 sequences listed, 23% are singletons. The specimen comprised peripheral blood mononuclear cells (PBMCs), sampled when the disease was refractory, from a patient treated with antithyroid drugs. The receptors derive from a female donor with Graves disease. Both conserved end residues are part of each CDR3. The D gene is left open where the match is weak. Clone sizes are given selectively: once, few, many, or a class where the clone is expanded.

TRBV2,TRBD2,many,TRBJ2-7,CASTIAGGSSYEQYF,TGTGCCAGCACTATAGCGGGAGGGAGCTCCTACGAGCAGTACTTC
TRBV12-3/TRBV12-4,NA,many,TRBJ1-1,CASSLSGPNTEAFF,TGTGCCAGCAGTTTATCTGGACCGAACACTGAAGCTTTCTTT
TRBV18,TRBD2,NA,TRBJ2-7,CASSPLGTSGSGNEQYF,TGTGCCAGCTCACCACTTGGGACTAGCGGGAGCGGAAACGAGCAGTACTTC
TRBV27,TRBD1,few,TRBJ2-7,CASSFLDRGRREQYF,TGTGCCAGCAGTTTCTTAGACAGGGGTCGTAGGGAGCAGTACTTC
TRBV25-1,NA,NA,TRBJ1-2,CASSLSGYGYTF,TGTGCCAGCAGCTTGTCGGGGTATGGCTACACCTTC
TRBV18,NA,few,TRBJ1-4,CASSPTVTNEKLFF,TGTGCCAGCTCACCCACGGTAACTAATGAAAAACTGTTTTTT
TRBV7-2,TRBD2,many,TRBJ2-5,CASSLAGLAVGGTQYF,TGTGCCAGCAGCTTAGCGGGGCTAGCGGTCGGAGGGACCCAGTACTTC
TRBV11-2,NA,NA,TRBJ1-5,CASSLSFAGHQPQHF,TGTGCCAGCAGCTTATCCTTCGCGGGACATCAGCCCCAGCATTTT
TRBV2,NA,many,TRBJ1-3,CASWRSGNTIYF,TGTGCCAGCTGGCGCTCTGGAAACACCATATATTTT
TRBV15,TRBD2,once,TRBJ2-1,CATSLGLAGNEQFF,TGTGCCACCAGCCTTGGACTAGCGGGCAATGAGCAGTTCTTC
TRBV20-1,TRBD2,NA,TRBJ2-7,CSAGRGGRDTYEQYF,TGCAGTGCAGGTCGCGGGGGTCGCGACACCTACGAGCAGTACTTC
TRBV7-3,NA,NA,TRBJ1-4,CASSFADGEKLFF,TGTGCCAGCAGCTTTGCGGACGGAGAAAAACTGTTTTTT
TRBV25-1,NA,many,TRBJ1-6,CASSESRVRPNSPLHF,TGTGCCAGCAGTGAATCCCGGGTACGACCCAATTCACCCCTCCACTTT
TRBV20-1,TRBD2,many,TRBJ2-7,CSAISSGSYEQYF,TGCAGTGCTATCTCTAGCGGGAGCTACGAGCAGTACTTC
TRBV28,TRBD2,few,TRBJ2-2,CASSPLWTSGRANTGELFF,TGTGCCAGCAGTCCCCTATGGACTAGCGGGAGGGCAAACACCGGGGAGCTGTTTTTT
TRBV2,NA,many,TRBJ1-4,CASRQDREKLFF,TGTGCCAGCAGACAGGACCGGGAAAAACTGTTTTTT
TRBV28,NA,many,TRBJ1-4,CASSLSGGNEKLFF,TGCGCCAGCAGCCTTTCTGGCGGGAATGAAAAACTGTTTTTT
TRBV27,TRBD2,few,TRBJ2-2,CASSLFGLAGGPDGELFF,TGTGCCAGCAGTTTATTTGGACTAGCGGGAGGGCCGGACGGGGAGCTGTTTTTT
TRBV27,TRBD1,few,TRBJ2-7,CASSFTSRGQGIYEQYF,TGTGCCAGCAGTTTCACGTCTCGTGGACAGGGTATCTACGAGCAGTACTTC
TRBV18,TRBD1,NA,TRBJ1-5,CASSPRGQADGQPQHF,TGTGCCAGCTCACCACGGGGACAGGCTGACGGGCAGCCCCAGCATTTT
TRBV6-5,NA,NA,TRBJ1-2,CASSYSTPVSNYGYTF,TGTGCCAGCAGTTACTCTACGCCAGTTTCTAACTATGGCTACACCTTC
TRBV12-3/TRBV12-4,NA,many,TRBJ1-4,CASSSSPVATNEKLFF,TGTGCCAGCAGTTCCTCTCCAGTTGCAACTAATGAAAAACTGTTTTTT